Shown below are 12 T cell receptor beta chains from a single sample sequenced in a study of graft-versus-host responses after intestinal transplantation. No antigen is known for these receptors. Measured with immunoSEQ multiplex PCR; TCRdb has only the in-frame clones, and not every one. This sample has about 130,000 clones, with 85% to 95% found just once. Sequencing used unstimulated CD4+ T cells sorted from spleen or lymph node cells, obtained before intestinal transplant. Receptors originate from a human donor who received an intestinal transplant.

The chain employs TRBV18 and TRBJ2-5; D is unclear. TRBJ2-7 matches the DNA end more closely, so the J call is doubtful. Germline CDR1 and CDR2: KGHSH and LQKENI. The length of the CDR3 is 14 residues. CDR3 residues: CASSPDSPSYEQYF. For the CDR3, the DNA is TGTGCCAGCTCACCAGATAGCCCTTCCTACGAGCAGTACTTC.

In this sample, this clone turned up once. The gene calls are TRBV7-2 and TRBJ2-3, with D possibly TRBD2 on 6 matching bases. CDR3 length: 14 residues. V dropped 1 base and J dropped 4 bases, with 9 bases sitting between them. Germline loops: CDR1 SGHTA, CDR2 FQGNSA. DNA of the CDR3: TGTGCCAGCAGCTTAGGGGGACTGGCAGATACGCAGTATTTT. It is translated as CASSLGGLADTQYF.

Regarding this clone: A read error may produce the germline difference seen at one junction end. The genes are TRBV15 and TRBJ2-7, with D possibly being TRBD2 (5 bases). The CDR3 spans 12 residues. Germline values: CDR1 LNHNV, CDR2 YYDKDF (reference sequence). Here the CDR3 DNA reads TGTGCCACCAGCAGAGTTAGGGAGCCTACAGACTTC. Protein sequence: CATSRVREPTDF.

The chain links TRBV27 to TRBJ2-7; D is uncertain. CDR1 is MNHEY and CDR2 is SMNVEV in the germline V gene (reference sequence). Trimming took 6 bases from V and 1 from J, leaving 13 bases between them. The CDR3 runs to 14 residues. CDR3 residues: CASRTLGYSYEQYF. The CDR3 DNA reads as TGTGCCAGCAGAACCCTGGGGTATTCCTACGAGCAGTACTTC.

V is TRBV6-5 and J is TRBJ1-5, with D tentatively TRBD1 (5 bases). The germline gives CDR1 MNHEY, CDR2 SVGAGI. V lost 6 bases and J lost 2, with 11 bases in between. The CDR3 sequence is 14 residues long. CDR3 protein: CASSPGGGNQPQHF. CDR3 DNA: TGTGCCAGCAGCCCCGGGGGGGGCAATCAGCCCCAGCATTTT.

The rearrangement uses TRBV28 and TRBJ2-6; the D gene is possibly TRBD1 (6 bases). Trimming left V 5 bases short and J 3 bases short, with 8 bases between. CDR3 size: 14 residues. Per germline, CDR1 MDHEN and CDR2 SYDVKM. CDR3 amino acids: CASSNRVGANVLTF. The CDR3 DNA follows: TGTGCCAGCAGTAACAGGGTTGGGGCCAACGTCCTGACTTTC.

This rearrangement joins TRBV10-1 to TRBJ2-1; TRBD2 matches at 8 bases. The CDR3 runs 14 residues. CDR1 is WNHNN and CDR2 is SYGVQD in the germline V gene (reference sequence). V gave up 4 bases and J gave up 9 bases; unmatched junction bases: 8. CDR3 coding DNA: TGCGCCAGCAGTGTGCGGGAGGCGCGGGGTGAGCAGTTCTTC. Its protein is CASSVREARGEQFF.

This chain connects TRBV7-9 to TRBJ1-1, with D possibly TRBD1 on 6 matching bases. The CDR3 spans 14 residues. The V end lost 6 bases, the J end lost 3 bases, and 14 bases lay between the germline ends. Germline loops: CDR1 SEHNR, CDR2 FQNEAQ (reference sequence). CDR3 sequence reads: CASRTQGPDTEAFF. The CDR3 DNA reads TGTGCCAGCAGGACACAGGGTCCGGACACTGAAGCTTTCTTT.

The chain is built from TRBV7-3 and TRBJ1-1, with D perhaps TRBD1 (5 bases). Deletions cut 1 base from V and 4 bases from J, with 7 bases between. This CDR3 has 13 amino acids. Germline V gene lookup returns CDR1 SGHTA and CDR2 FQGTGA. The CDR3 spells CASSLRGGTEAFF. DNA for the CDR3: TGTGCCAGCAGCTTAAGGGGGGGCACTGAAGCTTTCTTT.

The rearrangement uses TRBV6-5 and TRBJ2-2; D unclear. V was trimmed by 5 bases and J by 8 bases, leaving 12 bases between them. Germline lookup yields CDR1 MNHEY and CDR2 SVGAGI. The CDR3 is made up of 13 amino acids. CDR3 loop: CASSRLGAGELFF. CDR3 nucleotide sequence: TGTGCCAGCAGTAGACTCGGAGCGGGGGAGCTGTTTTTT.

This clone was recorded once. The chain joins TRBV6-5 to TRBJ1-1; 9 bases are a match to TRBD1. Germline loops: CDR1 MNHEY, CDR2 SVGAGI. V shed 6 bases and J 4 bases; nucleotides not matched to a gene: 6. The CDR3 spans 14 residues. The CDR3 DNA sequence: TGTGCCAGCAGCCCCACAGGGGGCGGCACTGAAGCTTTCTTT. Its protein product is CASSPTGGGTEAFF.

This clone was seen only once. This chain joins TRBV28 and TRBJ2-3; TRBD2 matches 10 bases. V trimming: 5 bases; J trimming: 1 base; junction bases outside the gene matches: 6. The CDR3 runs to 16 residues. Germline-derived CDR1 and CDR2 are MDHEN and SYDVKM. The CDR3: CASSRPGTSGTDTQYF. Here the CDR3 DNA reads TGTGCCAGCAGTCGCCCCGGGACTAGCGGCACAGATACGCAGTATTTT.